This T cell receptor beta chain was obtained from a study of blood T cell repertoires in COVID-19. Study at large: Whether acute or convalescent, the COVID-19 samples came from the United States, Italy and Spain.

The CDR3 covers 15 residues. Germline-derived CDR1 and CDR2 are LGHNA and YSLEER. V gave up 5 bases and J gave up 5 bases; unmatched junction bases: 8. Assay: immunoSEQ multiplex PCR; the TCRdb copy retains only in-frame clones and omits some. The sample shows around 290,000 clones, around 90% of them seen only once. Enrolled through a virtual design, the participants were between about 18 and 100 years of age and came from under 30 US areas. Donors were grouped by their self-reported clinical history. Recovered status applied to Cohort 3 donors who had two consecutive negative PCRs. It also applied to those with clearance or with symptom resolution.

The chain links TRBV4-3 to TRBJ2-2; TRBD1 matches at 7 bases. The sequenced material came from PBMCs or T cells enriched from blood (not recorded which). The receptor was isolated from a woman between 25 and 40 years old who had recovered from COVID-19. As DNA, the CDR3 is TGCGCCAGCAGCTTTTACAGGGGTGAAACCGGGGAGCTGTTTTTT. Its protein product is CASSFYRGETGELFF.